This record looks at one T cell receptor (beta chain) sequence and its context. This record comes from a study of identical twins' blood T cells. From germline, CDR1 is SQVTM and CDR2 ANQGSEA. The V end was cut by 6 bases, the J end by 6 bases, with 9 bases between. CDR3 length equals 12 residues. Using its own MiXCR run on the 5' RACE reads, TCRdb lists one record per CDR3 protein. The profile shows roughly 340,000 distinct CDR3 sequences, approximately 30% of them singletons. Sequenced material: PBMCs. V gene TRBV29-1 combines with J gene TRBJ1-6, with TRBD1 as a possible D gene (5 bases). The TCR originated in a woman aged 18 to 55 in good health. CDR3 loop: CSVGVPNSPLHF. For the CDR3, the DNA is TGCAGCGTGGGGGTCCCTAATTCACCCCTCCACTTT.